A selection of T cell receptor beta chains follows, all from one sample in a study of control samples from healthy donors and cancer patients. Profiling relied on immunoSEQ multiplex PCR, and the TCRdb table lists in-frame clones only, not all of them. The sample shows more than 100,000 clones, 80% to 90% of them seen only once. The sample was PBMCs. All receptors come from a man aged 55 to 69 with lung cancer. CDR3s include the opening cysteine and the closing phenylalanine or tryptophan. The D gene is left open where the match is weak. The size field is filled for only some rows; it gives once, few, many or a size class.

clone size: .
D gene: .
V gene: TRBV30
J gene: TRBJ2-3
CDR3 protein: CASLASTDTQYF
CDR3 DNA: TGTGCCTCCCTAGCGAGCACAGATACGCAGTATTTT

clone size: .
D gene: .
V gene: TRBV7-2
J gene: TRBJ2-2
CDR3 protein: CASRLDVAYTGELFF
CDR3 DNA: TGTGCCAGCAGATTAGACGTAGCGTACACCGGGGAGCTGTTTTTT

clone size: .
D gene: .
V gene: TRBV5-6
J gene: TRBJ2-2
CDR3 protein: CASSSRRDIPGELFF
CDR3 DNA: TGTGCCAGCAGCTCCCGACGGGACATCCCCGGGGAGCTGTTTTTT

clone size: few
D gene: .
V gene: TRBV30
J gene: TRBJ2-7
CDR3 protein: CAWAKTNAYEQYF
CDR3 DNA: TGTGCCTGGGCCAAGACAAATGCGTACGAGCAGTACTTC

clone size: .
D gene: .
V gene: TRBV7-3
J gene: TRBJ2-3
CDR3 protein: CASSLGLDTDTQYF
CDR3 DNA: TGTGCCAGCAGCTTAGGACTTGACACAGATACGCAGTATTTT

clone size: .
D gene: TRBD1
V gene: TRBV6-4
J gene: TRBJ1-6
CDR3 protein: CASSEGTGGHNSPLHF
CDR3 DNA: TGTGCCAGCAGTGAGGGGACAGGGGGCCATAATTCACCCCTCCACTTT

clone size: .
D gene: TRBD1
V gene: TRBV11-1
J gene: TRBJ1-2
CDR3 protein: CASSYNRGNYGYTF
CDR3 DNA: TGTGCCAGCAGCTACAACAGGGGGAACTATGGCTACACCTTC

clone size: .
D gene: .
V gene: TRBV25-1
J gene: TRBJ2-5
CDR3 protein: CASSEETQYF
CDR3 DNA: TGTGCCAGCAGTGAAGAGACCCAGTACTTC

clone size: once
D gene: TRBD1
V gene: TRBV6-5
J gene: TRBJ2-5
CDR3 protein: CASRTTGGETQYF
CDR3 DNA: TGTGCCAGCAGGACGACAGGGGGCGAGACCCAGTACTTC

clone size: .
D gene: .
V gene: TRBV18
J gene: TRBJ2-1
CDR3 protein: CASSPTGPVLSYNEQFF
CDR3 DNA: TGTGCCAGCTCACCGACAGGTCCTGTTCTCTCCTACAATGAGCAGTTCTTC

clone size: .
D gene: TRBD1
V gene: TRBV6-5
J gene: TRBJ1-4
CDR3 protein: CASSYSGTGGEKLFF
CDR3 DNA: TGTGCCAGCAGTTACTCCGGGACAGGGGGGGAAAAACTGTTTTTT

clone size: .
D gene: TRBD1
V gene: TRBV3-1/TRBV3-2
J gene: TRBJ1-2
CDR3 protein: CASSHADYRGPSGYTF
CDR3 DNA: TGTGCCAGCAGCCATGCTGACTACAGGGGCCCCAGTGGCTACACCTTC

clone size: .
D gene: TRBD1
V gene: TRBV6-5
J gene: TRBJ1-2
CDR3 protein: CASSYSGAGGNYGYTF
CDR3 DNA: TGTGCCAGCAGTTACTCGGGGGCAGGGGGTAACTATGGCTACACCTTC

clone size: once
D gene: .
V gene: TRBV25-1
J gene: TRBJ1-1
CDR3 protein: CASSRYVQAFF
CDR3 DNA: TGTGCCAGCAGTCGCTACGTACAAGCTTTCTTT

clone size: .
D gene: .
V gene: TRBV15
J gene: TRBJ1-5
CDR3 protein: CATSRGGTNQPQHF
CDR3 DNA: TGTGCCACCAGCCGAGGGGGTACGAATCAGCCCCAGCATTTT

clone size: .
D gene: TRBD1
V gene: TRBV6-4
J gene: TRBJ1-1
CDR3 protein: CASSEAGGTEAFF
CDR3 DNA: TGTGCCAGCAGTGAGGCAGGGGGCACTGAAGCTTTCTTT

clone size: once
D gene: .
V gene: TRBV6-6
J gene: TRBJ1-1
CDR3 protein: CASKENTEAFF
CDR3 DNA: TGTGCCAGCAAGGAGAACACTGAAGCTTTCTTT

clone size: .
D gene: .
V gene: TRBV5-1
J gene: TRBJ1-2
CDR3 protein: CASSLFPSQGEGGYGYTF
CDR3 DNA: TGCGCCAGCAGCTTGTTTCCATCTCAAGGGGAAGGCGGCTATGGCTACACCTTC

clone size: .
D gene: .
V gene: TRBV7-9
J gene: TRBJ1-6
CDR3 protein: CASSLGHGGSPLHF
CDR3 DNA: TGTGCCAGCAGCTTGGGACATGGGGGTTCACCCCTCCACTTT

clone size: once
D gene: .
V gene: TRBV6-2/TRBV6-3
J gene: TRBJ1-1
CDR3 protein: CASSLKAGTTEAFF
CDR3 DNA: TGTGCCAGCAGTTTGAAGGCCGGGACCACTGAAGCTTTCTTT

clone size: .
D gene: .
V gene: TRBV6-2/TRBV6-3
J gene: TRBJ2-2
CDR3 protein: CASSLGQLITGELFF
CDR3 DNA: TGTGCCAGCAGTTTGGGGCAGTTGATCACCGGGGAGCTGTTTTTT

clone size: .
D gene: TRBD1
V gene: TRBV5-1
J gene: TRBJ1-1
CDR3 protein: CASSLDRGFEAFF
CDR3 DNA: TGCGCCAGCAGCTTGGACAGGGGATTTGAAGCTTTCTTT

clone size: .
D gene: .
V gene: TRBV30
J gene: TRBJ2-1
CDR3 protein: CAWSVEVGDNEQFF
CDR3 DNA: TGTGCCTGGAGTGTAGAGGTAGGGGACAATGAGCAGTTCTTC

clone size: .
D gene: .
V gene: TRBV5-4
J gene: TRBJ2-3
CDR3 protein: CASTLLVTDTQYF
CDR3 DNA: TGTGCCAGCACCTTACTAGTCACAGATACGCAGTATTTT

clone size: .
D gene: TRBD1
V gene: TRBV18
J gene: TRBJ1-6
CDR3 protein: CASSPRTGSSPLHF
CDR3 DNA: TGTGCCAGCTCACCCCGGACAGGCAGCTCACCCCTCCACTTT

clone size: .
D gene: TRBD1
V gene: TRBV5-1
J gene: TRBJ2-5
CDR3 protein: CASSLAGTGGSQETQYF
CDR3 DNA: TGCGCCAGCAGCCTGGCGGGGACAGGGGGTTCCCAAGAGACCCAGTACTTC

clone size: .
D gene: TRBD1
V gene: TRBV6-5
J gene: TRBJ1-5
CDR3 protein: CASRKDRGSNQPQHF
CDR3 DNA: TGTGCCAGCAGAAAGGACAGGGGGAGCAATCAGCCCCAGCATTTT

clone size: .
D gene: .
V gene: TRBV6-6
J gene: TRBJ1-2
CDR3 protein: CASSYSQGGGGYGYTF
CDR3 DNA: TGTGCCAGCAGTTACTCCCAAGGGGGGGGAGGCTATGGCTACACCTTC

clone size: .
D gene: .
V gene: TRBV6-5
J gene: TRBJ1-2
CDR3 protein: CASILGTGHGYTF
CDR3 DNA: TGTGCCAGCATCCTGGGGACTGGCCATGGCTACACCTTC

clone size: .
D gene: TRBD1
V gene: TRBV6-5
J gene: TRBJ1-6
CDR3 protein: CASSYRGSPLHF
CDR3 DNA: TGTGCCAGCAGCTACAGGGGGTCACCCCTCCACTTT

clone size: .
D gene: .
V gene: TRBV9
J gene: TRBJ1-4
CDR3 protein: CASSGEPGGANEKLFF
CDR3 DNA: TGTGCCAGCAGCGGGGAGCCCGGGGGCGCGAATGAAAAACTGTTTTTT

clone size: .
D gene: TRBD1
V gene: TRBV18
J gene: TRBJ1-1
CDR3 protein: CASSPGGTGRSAFF
CDR3 DNA: TGTGCCAGCTCACCTGGGGGGACAGGGAGGAGTGCTTTCTTT

clone size: few
D gene: .
V gene: TRBV19
J gene: TRBJ1-1
CDR3 protein: CASSIDGRNTEAFF
CDR3 DNA: TGTGCCAGTAGTATAGATGGGCGGAACACTGAAGCTTTCTTT

clone size: .
D gene: TRBD1
V gene: TRBV14
J gene: TRBJ2-7
CDR3 protein: CASSLPGQGVYEQYF
CDR3 DNA: TGTGCCAGCAGCTTACCGGGACAGGGGGTTTACGAGCAGTACTTC

clone size: .
D gene: TRBD1
V gene: TRBV27
J gene: TRBJ2-1
CDR3 protein: CASSETGAPYNEQFF
CDR3 DNA: TGTGCCAGCAGTGAGACAGGGGCACCATACAATGAGCAGTTCTTC

clone size: .
D gene: TRBD1
V gene: TRBV7-3
J gene: TRBJ1-2
CDR3 protein: CASSLTNDRARSGYTF
CDR3 DNA: TGTGCCAGCAGCTTAACGAACGACAGGGCCCGAAGCGGCTACACCTTC

clone size: .
D gene: .
V gene: TRBV7-9
J gene: TRBJ2-3
CDR3 protein: CASSLGMDLSTDTQYF
CDR3 DNA: TGTGCCAGCAGCTTAGGAATGGATTTGAGCACAGATACGCAGTATTTT

clone size: .
D gene: .
V gene: TRBV6-5
J gene: TRBJ2-3
CDR3 protein: CASTPRGYEDTQYF
CDR3 DNA: TGTGCCAGCACCCCCCGGGGCTACGAAGATACGCAGTATTTT

clone size: .
D gene: .
V gene: TRBV7-3
J gene: TRBJ2-7
CDR3 protein: CASSSGSSYEQYF
CDR3 DNA: TGTGCCAGCAGCTCAGGTAGCTCCTACGAGCAGTACTTC

clone size: .
D gene: .
V gene: TRBV2
J gene: TRBJ1-2
CDR3 protein: CASSEGPSTLNYGYTF
CDR3 DNA: TGTGCCAGCAGTGAGGGACCGTCGACCCTTAACTATGGCTACACCTTC

clone size: .
D gene: .
V gene: TRBV27
J gene: TRBJ2-3
CDR3 protein: CASSLSIVGDTQYF
CDR3 DNA: TGTGCCAGCAGTTTATCGATTGTGGGAGATACGCAGTATTTT

clone size: .
D gene: .
V gene: TRBV6-5
J gene: TRBJ1-6
CDR3 protein: CASSYETRDNSPLHF
CDR3 DNA: TGTGCCAGCAGTTATGAGACGCGCGATAATTCACCCCTCCACTTT

clone size: .
D gene: .
V gene: TRBV18
J gene: TRBJ2-3
CDR3 protein: CASQQLISTDTQYF
CDR3 DNA: TGTGCCAGCCAACAATTAATTAGCACAGATACGCAGTATTTT

clone size: .
D gene: TRBD2
V gene: TRBV4-1
J gene: TRBJ2-2
CDR3 protein: CASKAGETNTGELFF
CDR3 DNA: TGCGCCAGCAAGGCGGGGGAGACCAACACCGGGGAGCTGTTTTTT

clone size: .
D gene: .
V gene: TRBV5-6
J gene: TRBJ2-3
CDR3 protein: CASSFMGARADTQYF
CDR3 DNA: TGTGCCAGCAGCTTTATGGGGGCCCGGGCAGATACGCAGTATTTT

clone size: once
D gene: .
V gene: TRBV30
J gene: TRBJ1-4
CDR3 protein: CAWSFPGQNEKLFF
CDR3 DNA: TGTGCCTGGAGTTTCCCCGGACAGAATGAAAAACTGTTTTTT

clone size: .
D gene: .
V gene: TRBV11-3
J gene: TRBJ2-2
CDR3 protein: CASSLGQNTGELFF
CDR3 DNA: TGTGCCAGCAGCTTAGGTCAGAACACCGGGGAGCTGTTTTTT

clone size: once
D gene: TRBD2
V gene: TRBV7-9
J gene: TRBJ2-1
CDR3 protein: CASSPTSGGAQTYNEQFF
CDR3 DNA: TGTGCCAGCAGCCCCACTAGCGGGGGGGCGCAAACCTACAATGAGCAGTTCTTC

clone size: .
D gene: .
V gene: TRBV29-1
J gene: TRBJ1-2
CDR3 protein: CSVGTLGVGYLGYTF
CDR3 DNA: TGCAGCGTTGGAACCCTGGGTGTCGGCTACCTTGGCTACACCTTC